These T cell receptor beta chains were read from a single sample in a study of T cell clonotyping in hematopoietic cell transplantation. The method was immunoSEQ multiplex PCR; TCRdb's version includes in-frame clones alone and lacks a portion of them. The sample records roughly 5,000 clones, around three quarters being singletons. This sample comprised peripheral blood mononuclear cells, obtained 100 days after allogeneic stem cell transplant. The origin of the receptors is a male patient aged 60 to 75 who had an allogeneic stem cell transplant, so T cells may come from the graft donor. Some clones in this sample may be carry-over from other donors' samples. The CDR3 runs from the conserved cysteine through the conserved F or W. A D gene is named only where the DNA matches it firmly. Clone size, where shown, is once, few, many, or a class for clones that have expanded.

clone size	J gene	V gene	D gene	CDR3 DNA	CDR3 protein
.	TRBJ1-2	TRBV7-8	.	TGTGCCAGCAGCTTCGGGGCCTATGGCTACACCTTC	CASSFGAYGYTF
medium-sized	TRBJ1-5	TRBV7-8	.	TGTGCCAGCAGCTTAGCAGGGGGCAATCAGCCCCAGCATTTT	CASSLAGGNQPQHF
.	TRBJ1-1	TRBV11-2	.	TGTGCCAGCAGCTTGGGTCTAGCCGACAGAGCTTTCTTT	CASSLGLADRAFF
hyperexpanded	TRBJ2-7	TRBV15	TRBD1	TGTGCCACCAGCAGGGGACAGGGGGCGCGAGAGCAGTACTTC	CATSRGQGAREQYF
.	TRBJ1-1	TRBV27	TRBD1	TGTGCCAGCAGTTCGCAGGGGGTCACTGAAGCTTTCTTT	CASSSQGVTEAFF
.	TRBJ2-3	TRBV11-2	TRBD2	TGTGCCAGCAGCTTCACGCGGACTAGCGGGAGGCATACGCAGTATTTT	CASSFTRTSGRHTQYF
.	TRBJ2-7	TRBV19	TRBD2	TGTGCCAGTAGTGCCTCGCGGGAGTCCTACGAGCAGTACTTC	CASSASRESYEQYF
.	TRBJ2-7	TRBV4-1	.	TGCGCCAGCAGCGGGCATCTGGGCGAGCAGTACTTC	CASSGHLGEQYF
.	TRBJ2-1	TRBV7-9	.	TGTGCCAGCAGCCATACCCAGGGTTACAATGAGCAGTTCTTC	CASSHTQGYNEQFF
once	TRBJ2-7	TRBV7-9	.	TGTGCCAGCAGCTCCGGCGGCGGGTCCCACGAGCAGTACTTC	CASSSGGGSHEQYF
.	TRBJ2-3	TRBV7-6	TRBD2	TGTGCCAGCAGCAAAAGGCCGGGACTAGCGGGGAGGACAGATACGCAGTATTTT	CASSKRPGLAGRTDTQYF
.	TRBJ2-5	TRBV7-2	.	TGTGCCAGCAGCTTAGTGCCACTAGCCGACCAGTACTTC	CASSLVPLADQYF
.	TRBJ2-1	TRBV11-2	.	TGTGCCAGCAGCTCGGAGGGGAGGATGGGCAATGAGCAGTTCTTC	CASSSEGRMGNEQFF
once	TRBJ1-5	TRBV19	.	TGTGCCAGTAGGTGGACACAGGGAATTTATCAGCCCCAGCATTTT	CASRWTQGIYQPQHF
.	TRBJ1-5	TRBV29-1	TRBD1	TGCAGCGTTTGGGACAGCCCCAATCAGCCCCAGCATTTT	CSVWDSPNQPQHF
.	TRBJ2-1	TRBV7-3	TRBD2	TGTGCCAGCCTCATGGGGGCTAGCGGGAGGACTGAGCAGTTCTTC	CASLMGASGRTEQFF
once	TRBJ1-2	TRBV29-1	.	TGCAGCGTTGTAGGGGGGGGTGGCTACACCTTC	CSVVGGGGYTF
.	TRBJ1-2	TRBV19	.	TGTGCCAGTAGTATAGTAATAGGGTCAGGACGGGGCTATGGCTACACCTTC	CASSIVIGSGRGYGYTF
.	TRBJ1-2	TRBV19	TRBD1	TGTGCCAGTAGGGCCCCGGACAGGATAGCTAACTATGGCTACACCTTC	CASRAPDRIANYGYTF
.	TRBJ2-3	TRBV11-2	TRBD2	TGTGCCAGCAGCTTGGCTAGCGGGAGTACAGATACGCAGTATTTT	CASSLASGSTDTQYF
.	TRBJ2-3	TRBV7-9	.	TGTGCCAGCAGCTTAGCCACTAGCACAGATACGCAGTATTTT	CASSLATSTDTQYF
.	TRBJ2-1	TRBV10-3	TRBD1	TGTGCCATCAGTTTCGACAGGGTTGACAATGAGCAGTTCTTC	CAISFDRVDNEQFF
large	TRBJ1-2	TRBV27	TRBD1	TGTGCCAGCAGTTTAATGCAGGGGGCGCATGGCTACACCTTC	CASSLMQGAHGYTF
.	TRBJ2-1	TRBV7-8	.	TGTGCCAGCAGCTTATTTTCCTACAATGAGCAGTTCTTC	CASSLFSYNEQFF
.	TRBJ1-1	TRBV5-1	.	TGCGCCAGCAGCTCCGGGCTGGGGGGCACTGAAGCTTTCTTT	CASSSGLGGTEAFF
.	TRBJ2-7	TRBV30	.	TGTGCCTGGAGTGTGAAGCAGTCCAGAGGCGAGCAGTACTTC	CAWSVKQSRGEQYF
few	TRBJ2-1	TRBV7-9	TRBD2	TGTGCCAGCAGCCGACTAGCGGGAGTTTCTTATGAGCAGTTCTTC	CASSRLAGVSYEQFF
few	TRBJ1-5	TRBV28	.	TGTGCCAGCAGTTTTGAGGTATCTAATCAGCCCCAGCATTTT	CASSFEVSNQPQHF
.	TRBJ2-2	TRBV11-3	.	TGTGCCAGCAGCTTTTATTTCGGGAGGAACACCGGGGAGCTGTTTTTT	CASSFYFGRNTGELFF